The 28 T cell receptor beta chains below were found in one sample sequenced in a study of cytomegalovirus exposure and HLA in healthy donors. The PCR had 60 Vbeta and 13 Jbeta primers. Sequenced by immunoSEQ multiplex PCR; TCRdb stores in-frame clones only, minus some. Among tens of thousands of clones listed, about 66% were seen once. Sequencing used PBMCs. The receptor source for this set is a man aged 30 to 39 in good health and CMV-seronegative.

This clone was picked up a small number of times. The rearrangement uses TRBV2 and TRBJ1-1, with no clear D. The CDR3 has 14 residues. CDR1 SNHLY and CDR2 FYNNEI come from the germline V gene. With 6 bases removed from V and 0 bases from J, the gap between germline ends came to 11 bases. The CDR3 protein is CASSPRMMNTEAFF. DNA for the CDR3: TGTGCCAGCAGCCCCAGGATGATGAACACTGAAGCTTTCTTT.

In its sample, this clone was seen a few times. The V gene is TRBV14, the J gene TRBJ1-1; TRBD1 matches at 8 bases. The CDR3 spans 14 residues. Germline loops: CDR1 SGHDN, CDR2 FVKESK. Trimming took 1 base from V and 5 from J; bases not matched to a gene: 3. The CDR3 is CASSQGQGWTEAFF. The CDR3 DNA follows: TGTGCCAGCAGCCAAGGACAGGGGTGGACTGAAGCTTTCTTT. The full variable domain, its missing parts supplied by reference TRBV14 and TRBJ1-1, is EAGVTQFPSHSVIEKGQTVTLRCDPISGHDNLYWYRRVMGKEIKFLLHFVKESKQDESGMPNNRFLAERTGGTYSTLKVQPAELEDSGVYFCASSQGQGWTEAFFGQGTRLTVV.

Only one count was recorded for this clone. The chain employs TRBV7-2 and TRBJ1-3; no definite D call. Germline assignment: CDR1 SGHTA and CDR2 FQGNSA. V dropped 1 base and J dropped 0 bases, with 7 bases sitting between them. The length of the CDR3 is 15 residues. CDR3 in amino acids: CASSLDGSSGNTIYF. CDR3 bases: TGTGCCAGCAGCTTAGACGGGAGCTCTGGAAACACCATATATTTT. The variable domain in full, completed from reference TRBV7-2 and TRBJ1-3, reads GAGVSQSPSNKVTEKGKDVELRCDPISGHTALYWYRQSLGQGLEFLIYFQGNSAPDKSGLPSDRFSAERTGGSVSTLTIQRTQQEDSAVYLCASSLDGSSGNTIYFGEGSWLTVV.

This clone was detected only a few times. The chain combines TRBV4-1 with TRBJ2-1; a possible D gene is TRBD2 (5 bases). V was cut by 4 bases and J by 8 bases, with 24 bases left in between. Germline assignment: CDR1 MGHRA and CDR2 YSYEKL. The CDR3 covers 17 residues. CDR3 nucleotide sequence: TGCGCCAGCAGCCCATACCCCTTAGGCATGGGAGACTATGAGCAGTTCTTC. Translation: CASSPYPLGMGDYEQFF.

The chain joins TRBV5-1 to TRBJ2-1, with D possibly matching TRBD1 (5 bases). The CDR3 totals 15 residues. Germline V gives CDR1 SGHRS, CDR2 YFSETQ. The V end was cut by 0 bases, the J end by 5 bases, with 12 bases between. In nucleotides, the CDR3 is TGCGCCAGCAGCTTGGAGGGGCACCCGGACAATGAGCAGTTCTTC. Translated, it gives CASSLEGHPDNEQFF.

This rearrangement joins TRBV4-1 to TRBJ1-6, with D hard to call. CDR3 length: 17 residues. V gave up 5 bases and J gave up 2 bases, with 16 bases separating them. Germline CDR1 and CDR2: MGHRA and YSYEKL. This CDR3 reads CASSTDQEEAYNSPLHF. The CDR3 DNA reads TGCGCCAGCAGCACCGATCAGGAGGAGGCCTATAATTCACCCCTCCACTTT.

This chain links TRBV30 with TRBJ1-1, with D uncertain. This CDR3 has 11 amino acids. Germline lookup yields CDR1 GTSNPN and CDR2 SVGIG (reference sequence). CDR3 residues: CASKGGSEAFF. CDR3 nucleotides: TGTGCATCGAAGGGCGGGTCTGAAGCTTTCTTT.

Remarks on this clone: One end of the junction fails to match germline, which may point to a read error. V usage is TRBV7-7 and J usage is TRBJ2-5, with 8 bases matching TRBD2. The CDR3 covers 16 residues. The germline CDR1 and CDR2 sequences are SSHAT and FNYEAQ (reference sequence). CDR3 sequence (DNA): TGTGCTAGCAGCTTCTCTCCGGGACTAGAGACAGAGACCCAGTACTTC. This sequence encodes CASSFSPGLETETQYF.

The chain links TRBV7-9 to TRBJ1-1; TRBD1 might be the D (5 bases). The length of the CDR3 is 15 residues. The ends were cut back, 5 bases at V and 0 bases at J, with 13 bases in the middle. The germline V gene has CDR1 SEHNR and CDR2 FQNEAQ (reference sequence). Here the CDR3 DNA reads TGTGCCAGCAGCGGCAGGGTGCGGATGAACACTGAAGCTTTCTTT. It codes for CASSGRVRMNTEAFF.

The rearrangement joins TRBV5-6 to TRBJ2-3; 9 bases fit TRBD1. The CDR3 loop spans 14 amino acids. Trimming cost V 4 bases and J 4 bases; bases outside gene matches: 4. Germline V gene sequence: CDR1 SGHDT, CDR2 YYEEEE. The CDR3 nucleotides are TGTGCCAGCAGCCTGACAGGGGGGTCAGATACGCAGTATTTT. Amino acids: CASSLTGGSDTQYF.

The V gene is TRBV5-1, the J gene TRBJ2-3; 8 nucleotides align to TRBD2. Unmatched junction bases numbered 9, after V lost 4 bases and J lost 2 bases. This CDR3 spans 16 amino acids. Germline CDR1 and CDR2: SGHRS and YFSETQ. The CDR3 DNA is TGCGCCAGCAGCCCCCTAGCGGGTAAACTCACAGATACGCAGTATTTT. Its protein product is CASSPLAGKLTDTQYF.

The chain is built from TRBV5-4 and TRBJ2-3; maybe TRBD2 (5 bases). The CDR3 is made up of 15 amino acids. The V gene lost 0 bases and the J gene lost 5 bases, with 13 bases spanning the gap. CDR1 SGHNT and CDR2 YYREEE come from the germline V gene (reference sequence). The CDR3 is CASSLGPVSGDTQYF. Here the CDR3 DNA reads TGTGCCAGCAGCTTGGGCCCCGTGAGCGGAGATACGCAGTATTTT.

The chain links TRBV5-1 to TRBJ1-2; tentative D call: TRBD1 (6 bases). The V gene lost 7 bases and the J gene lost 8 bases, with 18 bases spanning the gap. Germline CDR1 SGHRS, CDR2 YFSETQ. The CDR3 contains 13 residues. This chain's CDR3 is CASYPNTGQGYTF. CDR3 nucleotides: TGCGCCAGCTATCCAAACACAGGGCAAGGCTACACCTTC. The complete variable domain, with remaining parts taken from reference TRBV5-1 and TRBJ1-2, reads KAGVTQTPRYLIKTRGQQVTLSCSPISGHRSVSWYQQTPGQGLQFLFEYFSETQRNKGNFPGRFSGRQFSNSRSEMNVSTLELGDSALYLCASYPNTGQGYTFGSGTRLTVV.

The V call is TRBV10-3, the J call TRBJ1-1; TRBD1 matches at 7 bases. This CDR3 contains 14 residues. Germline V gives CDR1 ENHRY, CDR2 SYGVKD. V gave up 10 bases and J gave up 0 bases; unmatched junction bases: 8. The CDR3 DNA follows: TGTGCCACCGGGACAGAAAACATGAACACTGAAGCTTTCTTT. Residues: CATGTENMNTEAFF.

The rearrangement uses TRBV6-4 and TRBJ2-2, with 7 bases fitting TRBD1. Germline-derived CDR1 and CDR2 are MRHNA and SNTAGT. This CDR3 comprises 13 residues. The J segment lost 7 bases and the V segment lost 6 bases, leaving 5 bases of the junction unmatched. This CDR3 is CASRQGEVGELFF. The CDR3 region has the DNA TGTGCCAGCAGGCAGGGGGAAGTCGGGGAGCTGTTTTTT.

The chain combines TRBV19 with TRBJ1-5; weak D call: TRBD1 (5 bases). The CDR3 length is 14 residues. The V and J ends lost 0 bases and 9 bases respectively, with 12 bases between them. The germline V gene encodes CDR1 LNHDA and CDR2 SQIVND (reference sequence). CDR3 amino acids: CASSIDLEGLPQHF. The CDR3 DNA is TGTGCCAGTAGTATAGATCTTGAGGGACTGCCCCAGCATTTT.

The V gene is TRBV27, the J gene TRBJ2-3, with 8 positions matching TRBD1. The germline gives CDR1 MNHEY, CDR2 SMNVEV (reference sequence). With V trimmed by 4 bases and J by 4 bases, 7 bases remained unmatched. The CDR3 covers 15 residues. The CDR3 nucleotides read TGTGCCAGCAGTTCGGACAGGGTGGGCGCAGATACGCAGTATTTT. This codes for CASSSDRVGADTQYF.

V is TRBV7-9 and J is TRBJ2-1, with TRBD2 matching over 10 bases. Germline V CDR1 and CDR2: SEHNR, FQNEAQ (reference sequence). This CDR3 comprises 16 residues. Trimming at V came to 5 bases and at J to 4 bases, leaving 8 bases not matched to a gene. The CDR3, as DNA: TGTGCCAGCAGCCCCGGACTAGCGGTGGGGTACAATGAGCAGTTCTTC. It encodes CASSPGLAVGYNEQFF. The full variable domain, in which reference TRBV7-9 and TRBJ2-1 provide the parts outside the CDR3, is DTGVSQNPRHKITKRGQNVTFRCDPISEHNRLYWYRQTLGQGPEFLTYFQNEAQLEKSRLLSDRFSAERPKGSFSTLEIQRTEQGDSAMYLCASSPGLAVGYNEQFFGPGTRLTVL.

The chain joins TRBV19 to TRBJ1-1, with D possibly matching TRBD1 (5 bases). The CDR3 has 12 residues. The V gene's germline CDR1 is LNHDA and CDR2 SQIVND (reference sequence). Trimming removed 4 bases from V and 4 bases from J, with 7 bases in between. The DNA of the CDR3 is TGTGCCAGTAGTAGGGGCATCACTGAAGCTTTCTTT. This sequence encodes CASSRGITEAFF.

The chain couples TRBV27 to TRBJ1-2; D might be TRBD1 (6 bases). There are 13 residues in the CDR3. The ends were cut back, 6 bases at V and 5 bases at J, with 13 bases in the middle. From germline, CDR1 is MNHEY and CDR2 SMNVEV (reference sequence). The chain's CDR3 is CASSTGRLYGYTF. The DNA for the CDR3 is TGTGCCAGCAGCACAGGGCGGTTATATGGCTACACCTTC.

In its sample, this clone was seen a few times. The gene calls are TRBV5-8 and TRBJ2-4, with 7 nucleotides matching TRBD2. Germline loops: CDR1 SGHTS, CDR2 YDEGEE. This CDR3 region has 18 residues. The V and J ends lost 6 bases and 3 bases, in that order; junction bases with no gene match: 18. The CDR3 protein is CASTKNWDYRTGKNIQYF. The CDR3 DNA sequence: TGTGCCAGCACCAAAAACTGGGACTACCGAACTGGCAAAAACATTCAGTACTTC. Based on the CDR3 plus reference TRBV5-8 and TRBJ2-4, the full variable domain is EAGVTQSPTHLIKTRGQQATLRCSPISGHTSVYWYQQALGLGLQFLLWYDEGEERNRGNFPPRFSGRQFPNYSSELNVNALELEDSALYLCASTKNWDYRTGKNIQYFGAGTRLSVL.

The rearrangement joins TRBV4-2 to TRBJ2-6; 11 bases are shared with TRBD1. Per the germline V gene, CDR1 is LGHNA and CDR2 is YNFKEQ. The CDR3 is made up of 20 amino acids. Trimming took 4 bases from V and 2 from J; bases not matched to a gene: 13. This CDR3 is CASSPNYGTGGFPGANVLTF. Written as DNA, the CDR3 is TGTGCCAGCAGCCCCAACTACGGGACAGGGGGTTTTCCTGGGGCCAACGTCCTGACTTTC.

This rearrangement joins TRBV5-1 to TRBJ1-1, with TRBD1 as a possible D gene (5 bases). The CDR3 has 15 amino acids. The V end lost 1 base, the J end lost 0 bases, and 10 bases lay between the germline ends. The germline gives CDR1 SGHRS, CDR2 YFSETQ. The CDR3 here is CASSLLTDMNTEAFF. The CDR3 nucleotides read TGCGCCAGCAGCTTGTTGACAGACATGAACACTGAAGCTTTCTTT.

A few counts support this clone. The CDR3 nucleotides read TGTGCCAGCCGTCAGGGGTACCAGCCCCAGCATTTT. Its translation is CASRQGYQPQHF. This chain uses TRBV27 with TRBJ1-5, with D possibly TRBD1 on 6 matching bases. From germline, CDR1 is MNHEY and CDR2 SMNVEV (reference sequence). This CDR3 spans 12 amino acids. V lost 8 bases, J lost 7 bases, and 12 bases lay in between.

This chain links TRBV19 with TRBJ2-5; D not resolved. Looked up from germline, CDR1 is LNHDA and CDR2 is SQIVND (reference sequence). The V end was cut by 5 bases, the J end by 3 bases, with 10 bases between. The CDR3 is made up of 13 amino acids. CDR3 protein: CASSVTLEETQYF. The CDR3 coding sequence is TGTGCCAGTAGTGTCACTTTAGAAGAGACCCAGTACTTC.

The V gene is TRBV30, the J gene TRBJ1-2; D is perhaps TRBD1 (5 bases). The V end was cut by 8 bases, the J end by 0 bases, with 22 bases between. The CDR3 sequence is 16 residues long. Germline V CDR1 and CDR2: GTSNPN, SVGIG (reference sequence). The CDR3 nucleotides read TGTGCCCGGGAGGGGACCCGTGTCTTAGCTAACTATGGCTACACCTTC. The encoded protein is CAREGTRVLANYGYTF.

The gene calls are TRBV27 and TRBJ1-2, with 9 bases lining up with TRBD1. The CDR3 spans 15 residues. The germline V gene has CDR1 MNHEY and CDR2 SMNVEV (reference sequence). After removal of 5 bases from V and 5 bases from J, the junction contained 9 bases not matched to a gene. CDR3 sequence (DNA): TGTGCCAGCAGTCCCCTAGGGACAGGGCCTTATGGCTACACCTTC. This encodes CASSPLGTGPYGYTF.

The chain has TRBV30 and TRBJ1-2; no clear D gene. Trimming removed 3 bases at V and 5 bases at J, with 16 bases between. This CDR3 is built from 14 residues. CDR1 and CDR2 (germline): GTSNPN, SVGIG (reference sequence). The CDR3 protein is CAWSRIVTGYGYTF. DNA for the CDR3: TGTGCCTGGAGCCGGATAGTGACGGGTTATGGCTACACCTTC.